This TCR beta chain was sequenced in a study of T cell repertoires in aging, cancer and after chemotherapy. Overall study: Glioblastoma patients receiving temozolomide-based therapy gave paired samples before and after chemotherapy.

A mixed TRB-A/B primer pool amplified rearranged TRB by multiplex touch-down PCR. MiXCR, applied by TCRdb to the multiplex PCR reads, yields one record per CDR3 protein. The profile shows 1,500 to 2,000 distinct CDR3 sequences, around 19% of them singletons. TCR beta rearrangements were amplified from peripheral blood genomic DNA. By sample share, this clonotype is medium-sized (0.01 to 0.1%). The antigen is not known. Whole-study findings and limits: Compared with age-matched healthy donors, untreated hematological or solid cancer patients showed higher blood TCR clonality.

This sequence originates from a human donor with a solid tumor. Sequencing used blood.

For the CDR3, the DNA is TGTGCCAGCAGCCAGTGGGGAGGGGCCGTTAACTATGGCTACACCTTC. It yields the protein CASSQWGGAVNYGYTF. The J gene is TRBJ1-2, the V gene TRBV14, with a possible D match to TRBD1 (5 bases). CDR1 is SGHDN and CDR2 is FVKESK in the germline V gene. V was cut by 3 bases and J by 1 base, with 15 bases left in between. The CDR3 sequence is 16 residues long.